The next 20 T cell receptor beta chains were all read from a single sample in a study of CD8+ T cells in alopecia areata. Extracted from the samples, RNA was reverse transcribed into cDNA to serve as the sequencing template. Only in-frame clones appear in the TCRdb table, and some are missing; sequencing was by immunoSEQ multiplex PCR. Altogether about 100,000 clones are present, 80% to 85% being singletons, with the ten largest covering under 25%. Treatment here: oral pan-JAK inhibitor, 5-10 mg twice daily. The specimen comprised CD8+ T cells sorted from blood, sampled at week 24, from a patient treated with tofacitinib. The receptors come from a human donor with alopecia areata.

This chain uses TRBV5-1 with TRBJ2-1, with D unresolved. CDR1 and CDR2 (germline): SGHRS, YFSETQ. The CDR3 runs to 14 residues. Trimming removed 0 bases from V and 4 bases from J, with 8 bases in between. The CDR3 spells CASSLALAYNEQFF. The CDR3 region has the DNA TGCGCCAGCAGCTTGGCTTTGGCTTACAATGAGCAGTTCTTC.

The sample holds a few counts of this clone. The CDR3 loop is CASSHRAPGYNEQFF. CDR3 bases: TGCGCCAGCAGCCACCGGGCCCCGGGATACAATGAGCAGTTCTTC. The gene calls are TRBV4-1 and TRBJ2-1, with D perhaps matching TRBD2 (5 bases). The CDR3 runs 15 residues. Trimming shortened V by 3 bases and J by 4 bases, and 13 bases separated the two germline ends. Looked up from germline, CDR1 is MGHRA and CDR2 is YSYEKL.

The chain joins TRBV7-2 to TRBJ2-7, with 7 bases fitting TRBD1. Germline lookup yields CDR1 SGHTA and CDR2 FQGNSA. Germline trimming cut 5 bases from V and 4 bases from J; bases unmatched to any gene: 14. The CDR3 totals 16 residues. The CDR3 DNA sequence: TGTGCCAGCAGCCCTCCTCCGGGACAGTTTATGTACGAGCAGTACTTC. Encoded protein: CASSPPPGQFMYEQYF.

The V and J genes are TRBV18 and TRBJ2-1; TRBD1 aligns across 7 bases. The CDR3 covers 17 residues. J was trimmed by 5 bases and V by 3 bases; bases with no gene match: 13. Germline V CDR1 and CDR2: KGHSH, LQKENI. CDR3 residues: CASSPDPDRVGNNEQFF. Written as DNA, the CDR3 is TGTGCCAGCTCACCCGACCCCGACAGGGTGGGGAACAATGAGCAGTTCTTC.

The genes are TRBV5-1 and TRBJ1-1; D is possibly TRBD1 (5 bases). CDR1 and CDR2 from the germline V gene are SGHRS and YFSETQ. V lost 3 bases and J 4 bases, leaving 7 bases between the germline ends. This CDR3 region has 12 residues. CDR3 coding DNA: TGCGCCAGCAGCTGGGACGCCACTGAAGCTTTCTTT. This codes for CASSWDATEAFF.

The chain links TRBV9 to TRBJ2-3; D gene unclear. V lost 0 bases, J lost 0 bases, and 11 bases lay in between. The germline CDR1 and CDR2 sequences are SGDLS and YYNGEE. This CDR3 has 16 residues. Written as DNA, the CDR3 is TGTGCCAGCAGCGTAGGTCGTTACACTAGCACAGATACGCAGTATTTT. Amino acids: CASSVGRYTSTDTQYF.

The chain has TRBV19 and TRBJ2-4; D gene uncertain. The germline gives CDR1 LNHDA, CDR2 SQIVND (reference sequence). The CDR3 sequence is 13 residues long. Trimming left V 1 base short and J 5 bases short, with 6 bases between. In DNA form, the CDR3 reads TGTGCCAGTAGTATAGGGAACCAAAACATTCAGTACTTC. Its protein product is CASSIGNQNIQYF.

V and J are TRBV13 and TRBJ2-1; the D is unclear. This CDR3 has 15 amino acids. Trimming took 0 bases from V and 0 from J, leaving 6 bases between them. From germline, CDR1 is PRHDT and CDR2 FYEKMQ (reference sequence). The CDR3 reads CASSLGGFSYNEQFF. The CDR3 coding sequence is TGTGCCAGCAGCTTAGGCGGGTTCTCCTACAATGAGCAGTTCTTC.

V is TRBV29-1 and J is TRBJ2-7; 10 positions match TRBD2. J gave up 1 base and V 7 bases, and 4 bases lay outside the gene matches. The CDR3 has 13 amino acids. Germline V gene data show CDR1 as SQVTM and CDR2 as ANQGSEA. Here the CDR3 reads CSAHSGGSYEQYF. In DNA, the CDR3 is TGCAGCGCTCATAGCGGGGGGTCCTACGAGCAGTACTTC.

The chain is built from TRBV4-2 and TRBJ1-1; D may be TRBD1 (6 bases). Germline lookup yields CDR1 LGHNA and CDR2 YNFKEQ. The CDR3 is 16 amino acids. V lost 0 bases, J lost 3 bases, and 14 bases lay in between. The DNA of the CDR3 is TGTGCCAGCAGCCAAGAGGCAGGGGAACGGTACACTGAAGCTTTCTTT. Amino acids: CASSQEAGERYTEAFF.

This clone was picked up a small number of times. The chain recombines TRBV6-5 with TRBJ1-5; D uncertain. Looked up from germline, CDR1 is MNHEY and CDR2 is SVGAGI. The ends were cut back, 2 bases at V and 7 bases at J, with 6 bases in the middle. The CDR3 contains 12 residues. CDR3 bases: TGTGCCAGCAGTTACCCGGGGCAGCCCCAGCATTTT. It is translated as CASSYPGQPQHF.

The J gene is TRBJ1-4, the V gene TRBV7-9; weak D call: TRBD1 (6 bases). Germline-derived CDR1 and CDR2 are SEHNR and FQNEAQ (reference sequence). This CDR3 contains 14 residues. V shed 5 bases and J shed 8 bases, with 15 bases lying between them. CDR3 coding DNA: TGTGCCAGCAGCCTCACAGGGCCGGGGGAAAAACTGTTTTTT. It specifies CASSLTGPGEKLFF.

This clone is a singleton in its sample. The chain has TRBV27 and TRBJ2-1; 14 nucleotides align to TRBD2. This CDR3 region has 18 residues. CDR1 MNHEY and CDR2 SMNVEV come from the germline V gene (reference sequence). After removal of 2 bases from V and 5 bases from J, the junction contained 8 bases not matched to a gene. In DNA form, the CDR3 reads TGTGCCAGCAGTTTAATTTTCGGGACTAGCGGGGGCGACAATGAGCAGTTCTTC. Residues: CASSLIFGTSGGDNEQFF.

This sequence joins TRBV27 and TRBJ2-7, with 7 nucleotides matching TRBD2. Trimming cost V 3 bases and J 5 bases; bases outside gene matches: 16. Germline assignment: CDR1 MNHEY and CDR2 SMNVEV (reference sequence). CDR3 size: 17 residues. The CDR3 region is CASSLGSMGRDYDEQYF. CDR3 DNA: TGTGCCAGCAGTTTGGGGTCGATGGGCAGGGACTACGACGAGCAGTACTTC.

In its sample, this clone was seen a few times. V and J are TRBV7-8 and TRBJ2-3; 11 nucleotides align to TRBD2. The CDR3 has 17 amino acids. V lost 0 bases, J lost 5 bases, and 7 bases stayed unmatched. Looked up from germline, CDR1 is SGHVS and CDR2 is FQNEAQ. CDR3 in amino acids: CASSLAGSGGDGDTQYF. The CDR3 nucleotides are TGTGCCAGCAGCTTAGCCGGTAGCGGGGGGGATGGAGATACGCAGTATTTT.

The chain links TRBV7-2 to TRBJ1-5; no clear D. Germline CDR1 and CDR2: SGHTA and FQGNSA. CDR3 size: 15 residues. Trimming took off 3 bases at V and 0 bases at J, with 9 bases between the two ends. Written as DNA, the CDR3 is TGTGCCAGCAGCTTTTATCCCGATAGCAATCAGCCCCAGCATTTT. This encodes CASSFYPDSNQPQHF. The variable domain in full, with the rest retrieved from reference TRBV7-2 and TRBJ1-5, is GAGVSQSPSNKVTEKGKDVELRCDPISGHTALYWYRQSLGQGLEFLIYFQGNSAPDKSGLPSDRFSAERTGGSVSTLTIQRTQQEDSAVYLCASSFYPDSNQPQHFGDGTRLSIL.

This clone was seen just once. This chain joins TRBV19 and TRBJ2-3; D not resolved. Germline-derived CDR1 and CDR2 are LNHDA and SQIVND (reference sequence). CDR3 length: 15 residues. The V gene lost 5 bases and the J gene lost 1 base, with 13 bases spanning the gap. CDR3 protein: CASSFGSERTDTQYF. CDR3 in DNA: TGTGCCAGTAGTTTCGGCTCCGAGCGCACAGATACGCAGTATTTT.

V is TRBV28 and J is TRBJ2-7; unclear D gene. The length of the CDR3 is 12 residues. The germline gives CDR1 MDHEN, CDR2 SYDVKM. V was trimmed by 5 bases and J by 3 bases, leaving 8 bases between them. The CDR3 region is CASSPNGYEQYF. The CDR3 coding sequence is TGTGCCAGCAGTCCCAACGGCTACGAGCAGTACTTC. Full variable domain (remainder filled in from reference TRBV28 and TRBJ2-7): DVKVTQSSRYLVKRTGEKVFLECVQDMDHENMFWYRQDPGLGLRLIYFSYDVKMKEKGDIPEGYSVSREKKERFSLILESASTNQTSMYLCASSPNGYEQYFGPGTRLTVT.

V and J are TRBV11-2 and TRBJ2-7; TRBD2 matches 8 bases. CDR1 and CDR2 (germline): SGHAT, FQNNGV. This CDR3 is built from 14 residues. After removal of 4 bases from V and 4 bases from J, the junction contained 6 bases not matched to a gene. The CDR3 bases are TGTGCCAGCAGCTCCATAAGCGGGGGTTACGAGCAGTACTTC. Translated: CASSSISGGYEQYF.

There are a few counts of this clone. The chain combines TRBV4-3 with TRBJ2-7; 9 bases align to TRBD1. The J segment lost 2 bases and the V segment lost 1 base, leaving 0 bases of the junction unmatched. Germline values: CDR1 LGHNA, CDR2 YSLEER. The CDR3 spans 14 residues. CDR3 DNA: TGCGCCAGCAGCCAAGGACAGGGGGCCTACGAGCAGTACTTC. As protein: CASSQGQGAYEQYF.